This is a list of T cell receptor beta chains from one sample in a study of early T cells in non-severe SARS-CoV-2 infection. TCRdb analysed the 5' RACE reads with MiXCR anew, one entry per CDR3 protein. The repertoire holds roughly 66,000 distinct CDR3 sequences, around 9% seen once, with approximately 3% in the top ten. Sequencing was carried out using whole blood. The receptors come from an adult who was a healthcare worker with PCR-confirmed SARS-CoV-2 infection or an uninfected control (not recorded which). CDR3s leave out the opening cysteine and the closing phenylalanine or tryptophan. The order of the fields is CDR3 protein, CDR3 length, V gene, J gene.

CDR3: ASSVGSLSYEQY; length: 12; V: TRBV9; J: TRBJ2-7
CDR3: ASSSGEIYNEQF; length: 12; V: TRBV11-2; J: TRBJ2-1
CDR3: ASSFPAGAYNEQF; length: 13; V: TRBV7-2; J: TRBJ2-1
CDR3: ASSLIGGSPDTQY; length: 13; V: TRBV7-3; J: TRBJ2-3
CDR3: ASSQIDTRSSYEQY; length: 14; V: TRBV23-1; J: TRBJ2-7
CDR3: ASSYSGQNEQF; length: 11; V: TRBV6-2/TRBV6-3; J: TRBJ2-1
CDR3: ASSPSRYEQY; length: 10; V: TRBV6-2/TRBV6-3; J: TRBJ2-7
CDR3: AISEPRQGPNYGYT; length: 14; V: TRBV10-3; J: TRBJ1-2
CDR3: ASGTSTTNEKLF; length: 12; V: TRBV6-1; J: TRBJ1-4
CDR3: ASSQQGWNTIY; length: 11; V: TRBV7-9; J: TRBJ1-3
CDR3: ASSPRGMNTEAF; length: 12; V: TRBV18; J: TRBJ1-1
CDR3: ASSDSGTGGYNEQF; length: 14; V: TRBV6-4; J: TRBJ2-1
CDR3: STEDRGETQY; length: 10; V: TRBV20-1; J: TRBJ2-5
CDR3: SAPDRAVGETQY; length: 12; V: TRBV20-1; J: TRBJ2-5
CDR3: ASSSLTSLAGGETQY; length: 15; V: TRBV6-5; J: TRBJ2-5
CDR3: ASRLAEWTNEKLF; length: 13; V: TRBV7-2; J: TRBJ1-4
CDR3: ATSSGQSDTQY; length: 11; V: TRBV24-1; J: TRBJ2-3
CDR3: SAPPGNQETQY; length: 11; V: TRBV20-1; J: TRBJ2-5
CDR3: ASGTGNTIY; length: 9; V: TRBV12-5; J: TRBJ1-3
CDR3: ASSLSTVSPYEQY; length: 13; V: TRBV27; J: TRBJ2-7
CDR3: ASSPLGSGIPYEQY; length: 14; V: TRBV9; J: TRBJ2-7
CDR3: SVEGWLRTEAF; length: 11; V: TRBV29-1; J: TRBJ1-1
CDR3: ASSPTPNEKLF; length: 11; V: TRBV18; J: TRBJ1-4
CDR3: ASLGNLRAF; length: 9; V: TRBV27; J: TRBJ1-1
CDR3: ASSFRDPVRNEQF; length: 13; V: TRBV12-3/TRBV12-4; J: TRBJ2-1
CDR3: ASSSHRSGKNTGELF; length: 15; V: TRBV5-4; J: TRBJ2-2
CDR3: ASSQDWTSDFKTQY; length: 14; V: TRBV3-1; J: TRBJ2-5
CDR3: ASSYRGDSYEQY; length: 12; V: TRBV6-2/TRBV6-3; J: TRBJ2-7
CDR3: SATDETSGRETQY; length: 13; V: TRBV20-1; J: TRBJ2-5
CDR3: ASRSSGSSYEQY; length: 12; V: TRBV11-2; J: TRBJ2-7